This T cell receptor beta chain was profiled in a study of lymphopenia after photon versus proton radiotherapy. A word on this clone: Its antigen is not identified.

Assay: immunoSEQ multiplex PCR; the TCRdb copy retains only in-frame clones and omits some. The sample contains 150,000 to 200,000 clones, about nine tenths of which appear only once. Whole-study results and caveats: Proton therapy kept repertoires fairly stable, unlike photons, which gained effector/memory cells.

Trimming took off 3 bases at V and 0 bases at J, with 12 bases between the two ends. From germline, CDR1 is WSHSY and CDR2 SAAADI. The CDR3 has 15 residues. The clonotype originates from a man in his fifties or sixties with gastric cancer. This material consisted of peripheral blood, taken from a patient treated with photon-based radiotherapy. The chain links TRBV10-2 to TRBJ2-7; TRBD1 is a possible D gene (6 bases). The CDR3 is CASSDPGHLSYEQYF. The CDR3 nucleotides are TGCGCCAGCAGTGACCCGGGACACCTCTCCTACGAGCAGTACTTC.